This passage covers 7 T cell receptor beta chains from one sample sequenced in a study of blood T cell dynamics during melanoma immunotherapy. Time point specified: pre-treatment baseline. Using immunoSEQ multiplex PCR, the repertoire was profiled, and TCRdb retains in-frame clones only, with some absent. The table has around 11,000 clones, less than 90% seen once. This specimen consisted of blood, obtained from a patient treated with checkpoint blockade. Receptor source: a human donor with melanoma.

CDR3 loop: CASSEGLPDNEQFF. The DNA of the CDR3 is TGTGCCAGCAGTGAAGGACTACCCGACAATGAGCAGTTCTTC. This chain connects TRBV2 to TRBJ2-1; D possibly corresponds to TRBD2 (5 bases). The CDR3 length is 14 residues. Trimming pared 1 base from V and 5 bases from J, leaving 9 bases between. The germline V gene has CDR1 SNHLY and CDR2 FYNNEI.

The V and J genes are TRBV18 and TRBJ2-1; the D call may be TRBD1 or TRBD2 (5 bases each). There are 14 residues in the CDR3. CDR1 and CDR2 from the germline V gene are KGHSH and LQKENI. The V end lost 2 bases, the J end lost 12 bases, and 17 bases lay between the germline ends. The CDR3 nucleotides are TGTGCCAGCTCACCAGGGGGTTTGCCTGAGCCGCAGTTCTTC. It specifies CASSPGGLPEPQFF.

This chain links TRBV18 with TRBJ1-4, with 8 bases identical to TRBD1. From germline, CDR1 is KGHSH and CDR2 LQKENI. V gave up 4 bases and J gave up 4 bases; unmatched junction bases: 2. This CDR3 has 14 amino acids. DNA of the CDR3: TGTGCCAGCTCACAGGGACAGGTTAATGAAAAACTGTTTTTT. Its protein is CASSQGQVNEKLFF.

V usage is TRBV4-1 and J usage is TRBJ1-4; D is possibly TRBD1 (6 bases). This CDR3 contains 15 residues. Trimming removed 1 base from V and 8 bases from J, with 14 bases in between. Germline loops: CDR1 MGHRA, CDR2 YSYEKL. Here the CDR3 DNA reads TGCGCCAGCAGCCAAGGTTCAGGGGCTCGCGAAAAACTGTTTTTT. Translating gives CASSQGSGAREKLFF.

The CDR3 DNA reads TGTGCCAGCAGTTTCCACCGGGATGGGGACAATGAGCAGTTCTTC. Translated, it gives CASSFHRDGDNEQFF. The chain carries TRBV28 and TRBJ2-1; perhaps TRBD2 as D (5 bases). CDR1 and CDR2 (germline): MDHEN, SYDVKM. V lost 3 bases, J lost 5 bases, and 14 bases lay in between. The CDR3 is 15 amino acids.

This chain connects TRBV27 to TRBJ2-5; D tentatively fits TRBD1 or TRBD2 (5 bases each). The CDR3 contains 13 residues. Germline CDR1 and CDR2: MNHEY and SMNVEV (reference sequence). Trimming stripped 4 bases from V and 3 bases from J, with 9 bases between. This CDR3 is CASSWGIEETQYF. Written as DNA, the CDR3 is TGTGCCAGCAGTTGGGGGATTGAAGAGACCCAGTACTTC.

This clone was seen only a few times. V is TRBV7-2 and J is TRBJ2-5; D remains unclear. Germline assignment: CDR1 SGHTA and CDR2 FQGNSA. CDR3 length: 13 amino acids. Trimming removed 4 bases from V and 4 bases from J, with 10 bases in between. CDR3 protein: CASSSHTRETQYF. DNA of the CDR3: TGTGCCAGCAGCTCCCACACGAGAGAGACCCAGTACTTC.